Each of the 20 T cell receptor beta chains below was sequenced from the same sample in a study of T-cell memory formation after mild COVID-19. TCRdb reprocessed the 5' RACE reads with MiXCR, giving one entry per CDR3 protein. The sample contains around 55,000 distinct CDR3 sequences, over 7.5% of which appear only once. The specimen sequenced was PBMCs or a T cell subset sorted from them (not recorded which). These receptors all come from a man aged 18 to 29 who had mild COVID-19 (a few samples of this study predate the infection). Cell type and time point are not known.

The J gene is TRBJ1-6, the V gene TRBV4-3; no firm D call. The CDR3 has 13 amino acids. The V gene's germline CDR1 is LGHNA and CDR2 YSLEER. Trimming removed 0 bases from V and 9 bases from J, with 6 bases in between. CDR3 amino acids: CASSQERRSPLHF. CDR3 sequence (DNA): TGCGCCAGCAGCCAAGAGCGGCGTTCACCCCTCCACTTT.

This clonotype was counted between two and nine times. The chain is built from TRBV6-1 and TRBJ2-5; the D gene is possibly TRBD2 (6 bases). The V end was cut by 2 bases, the J end by 5 bases, with 15 bases between. CDR3 length equals 15 residues. In germline, CDR1 is MNHNS, CDR2 SASEGT. CDR3 amino acids: CASSESPRGGETQYF. The CDR3 coding sequence is TGTGCCAGCAGTGAATCTCCGCGGGGTGGGGAGACCCAGTACTTC.

This clonotype was recorded many times. The gene calls are TRBV12-3 or TRBV12-4 and TRBJ2-1; D call uncertain. This CDR3 is built from 15 residues. The V end lost 8 bases, the J end lost 0 bases, and 14 bases lay between the germline ends. CDR3 nucleotide sequence: TGTGCCAGCTCGGTCGGGCCAAGCTCCTACAATGAGCAGTTCTTC. Protein product: CASSVGPSSYNEQFF.

This clonotype appeared a few times. DNA of the CDR3: TGTGCCAGCAGCGTGGGACAGGGGGATTCACCCCTCCACTTT. This codes for CASSVGQGDSPLHF. V gene TRBV9 combines with J gene TRBJ1-6, with 11 bases fitting TRBD1. The CDR3 sequence is 14 residues long. J lost 8 bases, V lost 2 bases, and 0 bases had no gene match. In germline, CDR1 is SGDLS, CDR2 YYNGEE.

The table lists this clonotype with a few counts. The chain links TRBV11-2 to TRBJ2-3; 12 bases are shared with TRBD2. The germline gives CDR1 SGHAT, CDR2 FQNNGV. The junction had 9 bases not matched to a gene; V was cut back by 1 base and J by 4 bases. This CDR3 comprises 18 residues. CDR3 loop: CASSLGTSGGLWADTQYF. The CDR3 DNA sequence: TGTGCCAGCAGCTTAGGCACTAGCGGGGGGCTGTGGGCAGATACGCAGTATTTT.

This clonotype was detected many times. The CDR3 DNA follows: TGCGCCAGCAGCTTGGTAGCCCACGAGCAGTACTTC. This gives the protein CASSLVAHEQYF. The chain joins TRBV5-1 to TRBJ2-7; D is unclear. V was clipped by 0 bases and J by 5 bases, with 6 bases between them. The CDR3 length is 12 residues. Germline V CDR1 and CDR2: SGHRS, YFSETQ.

This clonotype appeared many times. The chain couples TRBV4-3 to TRBJ2-1; D might be TRBD1 or TRBD2, each matching 5 bases. Germline loops: CDR1 LGHNA, CDR2 YSLEER. The CDR3 is 17 amino acids. V shed 2 bases and J shed 8 bases, with 22 bases lying between them. This chain's CDR3 is CASSQPPHPGPYDEQFF. As DNA, the CDR3 is TGCGCCAGCAGCCAACCCCCCCACCCGGGACCTTATGATGAGCAGTTCTTC.

This clonotype was counted at least ten times. The chain combines TRBV24-1 with TRBJ2-1; 8 bases agree with TRBD1. Germline trimming cut 3 bases from V and 6 bases from J; bases unmatched to any gene: 6. CDR1 and CDR2 (germline): KGHDR, SFDVKD. The CDR3 is made up of 15 amino acids. The CDR3 loop reads CATSDPRQGSNEQFF. The CDR3 bases are TGTGCCACCAGTGATCCCAGACAGGGGAGCAATGAGCAGTTCTTC.

This clonotype was seen a few times. The V gene is TRBV5-1, the J gene TRBJ1-2; D ambiguous. Germline CDR1 is SGHRS and CDR2 is YFSETQ. This CDR3 region has 14 residues. V was trimmed by 6 bases and J by 4 bases, leaving 16 bases between them. CDR3 amino acids: CASKEPGSVYGYTF. CDR3 coding DNA: TGCGCCAGCAAAGAGCCAGGTAGCGTCTATGGCTACACCTTC.

This clonotype was observed a handful of times. This chain links TRBV5-1 with TRBJ2-5; D is undetermined. V was cut by 0 bases and J by 3 bases, with 9 bases left in between. This CDR3 region has 14 residues. Germline values: CDR1 SGHRS, CDR2 YFSETQ. For the CDR3, the DNA is TGCGCCAGCAGCTTGGCCGAGATCGAAGAGACCCAGTACTTC. As protein: CASSLAEIEETQYF.

This clonotype has just a few counts. This rearrangement joins TRBV7-2 to TRBJ1-5; 9 bases map to TRBD1. The CDR3 is made up of 15 amino acids. V dropped 3 bases and J dropped 5; count of bases not matched to a gene: 5. In germline, CDR1 is SGHTA, CDR2 FQGNSA. Here the CDR3 reads CASSFGGTGYQPQHF. In DNA form, the CDR3 reads TGTGCCAGCAGCTTTGGGGGGACAGGGTATCAGCCCCAGCATTTT.

This clonotype was observed a few times. This chain links TRBV7-2 with TRBJ1-1; no firm D call. Per the germline V gene, CDR1 is SGHTA and CDR2 is FQGNSA. Trimming left V 3 bases short and J 2 bases short, with 7 bases between. The CDR3 runs to 13 residues. The CDR3 protein is CASSLYSNTEAFF. In DNA, the CDR3 is TGTGCCAGCAGCTTGTACAGTAACACTGAAGCTTTCTTT.

The table lists this clonotype with a few counts. For the CDR3, the DNA is TGTGCCAGCAGTGAATACGCAGGGGGGTACACTGAAGCTTTCTTT. Protein sequence: CASSEYAGGYTEAFF. The chain links TRBV25-1 to TRBJ1-1; TRBD1 matches at 7 bases. CDR3 length equals 15 residues. V lost 0 bases and J lost 3; bases outside the gene matches: 4. Germline CDR1 is MGHDK and CDR2 is SYGVNS.

The genes are TRBV12-3 or TRBV12-4 and TRBJ2-4; no clear D gene. V lost 6 bases to trimming and J lost 4 bases, with 13 bases between them. The CDR3 totals 14 residues. The DNA of the CDR3 is TGTGCCAGCAGACCCCGGGCGGCTAAAAACATTCAGTACTTC. As protein: CASRPRAAKNIQYF.

This clonotype was detected a few times. The CDR3 is CASSYPAVEQFF. Written as DNA, the CDR3 is TGTGCCAGCAGTTACCCGGCCGTTGAGCAGTTCTTC. The rearrangement links TRBV6-5 to TRBJ2-1; D call uncertain. Per the germline V gene, CDR1 is MNHEY and CDR2 is SVGAGI. Trimming stripped 2 bases from V and 9 bases from J, with 8 bases between. This CDR3 is built from 12 residues.

J is TRBJ2-7 and V is TRBV10-3; D gene ambiguous. Trimming left V 8 bases short and J 1 base short, with 9 bases between. CDR3 length: 12 amino acids. Germline lookup yields CDR1 ENHRY and CDR2 SYGVKD. The CDR3 loop reads CAIARDSYEQYF. In nucleotides, the CDR3 is TGTGCCATCGCTCGCGATTCCTACGAGCAGTACTTC.

The chain recombines TRBV10-3 with TRBJ2-6; D remains ambiguous. Trimming took off 7 bases at V and 2 bases at J, with 15 bases between the two ends. The CDR3 sequence is 16 residues long. Germline V gene sequence: CDR1 ENHRY, CDR2 SYGVKD. The CDR3 DNA follows: TGTGCCATCAAAAGGACGGCTGATGCTGGGGCCAACGTCCTGACTTTC. This sequence encodes CAIKRTADAGANVLTF.

V usage is TRBV7-2 and J usage is TRBJ2-3, with a possible D match to TRBD2 (5 bases). V dropped 7 bases and J dropped 2 bases, with 10 bases sitting between them. Germline loops: CDR1 SGHTA, CDR2 FQGNSA. This CDR3 is built from 13 residues. The CDR3 region has the DNA TGTGCCAGCACAGGACTGCACACAGATACGCAGTATTTT. It encodes CASTGLHTDTQYF.

This clonotype was detected only once. This is likely a read error, given that the CDR3 carries no conserved phenylalanine or tryptophan at its end. The chain recombines TRBV20-1 with TRBJ1-2; perhaps TRBD1 as D (5 bases). The germline V gene encodes CDR1 DFQATT and CDR2 SNEGSKA (reference sequence). Between the trimmed V and J ends, which lost 3 bases and 1 base, there was a span of 9 bases. The CDR3 loop spans 13 amino acids. The CDR3 DNA is TGCAGTGCTAGCCTGGGGGGTAACTATGGCTACACCTTA. The encoded protein is CSASLGGNYGYTL.

This clonotype was counted a few times. The chain is built from TRBV7-2 and TRBJ2-1; D not certain. The CDR3 runs 18 residues. Between the trimmed V and J ends, which lost 3 bases and 0 bases, there was a span of 18 bases. The germline gives CDR1 SGHTA, CDR2 FQGNSA. This CDR3 is CASSFPSAPVSSYNEQFF. DNA of the CDR3: TGTGCCAGCAGCTTTCCTTCAGCTCCTGTCAGCTCCTACAATGAGCAGTTCTTC.